The rows below give T cell receptor beta chains drawn from one sample of a study of T cells in localized non-small cell lung cancer. The protocol was immunoSEQ multiplex PCR, while the TCRdb copy is restricted to in-frame clones and leaves out a portion. The sample shows just over 20,000 clones, approximately 81% of them seen only once. The material was PBMCs, obtained before any cancer treatment. The receptor source for this set is a woman aged 40-70 years with stage II squamous cell lung carcinoma. The CDR3 runs from the conserved cysteine through the conserved F or W. The order of the fields is CDR3 protein, CDR3 DNA, clone size, V gene, D gene, J gene. D genes are given only for firm matches. Expanded clones are given a class, and other clones once, few, many or no size at all.

CDR3 protein: CASSPPGLRPNQPQHF; CDR3 DNA: TGTGCCAGCAGTCCACCGGGACTCCGTCCCAATCAGCCCCAGCATTTT; clone size: -; V gene: TRBV28; D gene: -; J gene: TRBJ1-5
CDR3 protein: CASSLTGLSADTQYF; CDR3 DNA: TGCGCCAGCAGCTTAACAGGGCTGAGCGCAGATACGCAGTATTTT; clone size: -; V gene: TRBV5-1; D gene: -; J gene: TRBJ2-3
CDR3 protein: CASGGRDQETQYF; CDR3 DNA: TGTGCCAGCGGTGGCAGGGACCAAGAGACCCAGTACTTC; clone size: -; V gene: TRBV6-5; D gene: -; J gene: TRBJ2-5
CDR3 protein: CASSLRQTNEKLFF; CDR3 DNA: TGTGCCAGCAGCCTTCGACAGACTAATGAAAAACTGTTTTTT; clone size: -; V gene: TRBV7-8; D gene: -; J gene: TRBJ1-4
CDR3 protein: CASSLRLAGDETQYF; CDR3 DNA: TGTGCCAGCAGCTTGAGACTAGCGGGAGATGAGACCCAGTACTTC; clone size: -; V gene: TRBV5-4; D gene: TRBD2; J gene: TRBJ2-5
CDR3 protein: CASSSGGKETQYF; CDR3 DNA: TGTGCCAGCAGTTCAGGGGGCAAAGAGACCCAGTACTTC; clone size: -; V gene: TRBV6-6; D gene: TRBD1; J gene: TRBJ2-5
CDR3 protein: CASSSSSTGWTGELFF; CDR3 DNA: TGTGCCAGCAGCTCAAGTTCGACGGGATGGACCGGGGAGCTGTTTTTT; clone size: -; V gene: TRBV7-8; D gene: -; J gene: TRBJ2-2
CDR3 protein: CASSYEGALPYEQYF; CDR3 DNA: TGTGCCAGCAGTTACGAGGGGGCTCTCCCCTACGAGCAGTACTTC; clone size: -; V gene: TRBV6-6; D gene: TRBD1; J gene: TRBJ2-7
CDR3 protein: CATSREPARGHEQFF; CDR3 DNA: TGTGCCACCAGCAGAGAACCCGCCCGAGGGCATGAGCAGTTCTTC; clone size: -; V gene: TRBV15; D gene: -; J gene: TRBJ2-1
CDR3 protein: CASSLDGGEQYF; CDR3 DNA: TGTGCCAGCAGCTTAGATGGGGGCGAGCAGTACTTC; clone size: medium-sized; V gene: TRBV11-2; D gene: -; J gene: TRBJ2-7